This T cell receptor beta chain was sequenced for a study of cytomegalovirus exposure and HLA in healthy donors. About the research overall: Out of 170 million or so T cells, an earlier analysis found around 120 million unique TCR beta sequences in total. About 83 million unique TCRs from HLA-typed donors made up an early data release.

The V and J ends lost 3 bases and 5 bases, in that order; junction bases with no gene match: 2. The CDR3 contains 15 residues. CDR1 is SGDLS and CDR2 is YYNGEE in the germline V gene. In regard to this clone: As yet, its antigen is unknown.

The primer mix had 60 Vbeta and 13 Jbeta primers. Assay: immunoSEQ multiplex PCR; the TCRdb copy retains only in-frame clones and omits some. This table holds 95,000 to 150,000 clones, around 76% found once. Study observations and caveats: Among donors in an Asian-associated ancestry cluster, a later analysis reportedly found fewer N-insertions than the roughly 610-donor mean.

V is TRBV9 and J is TRBJ2-3; 14 bases map to TRBD2. The sequencing input was PBMCs. The source is a man aged 55-75 years in good health and CMV-seropositive. Here the CDR3 DNA reads TGTGCCAGCAGCGCGGGACTAGCGGGAGAAGATACGCAGTATTTT. Translating it yields CASSAGLAGEDTQYF.